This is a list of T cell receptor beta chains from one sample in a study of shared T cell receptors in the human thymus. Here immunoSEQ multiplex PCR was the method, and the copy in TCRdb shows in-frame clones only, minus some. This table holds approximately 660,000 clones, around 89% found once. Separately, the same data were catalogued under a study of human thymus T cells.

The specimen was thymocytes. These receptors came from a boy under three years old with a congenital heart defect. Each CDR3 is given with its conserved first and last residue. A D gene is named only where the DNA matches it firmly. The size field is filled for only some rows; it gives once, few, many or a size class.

CDR3aa: CASRNPGTGEVQPQHF; CDR3nt: TGTGCCAGTAGGAATCCCGGGACAGGGGAGGTTCAGCCCCAGCATTTT; abundance: -; j_gene: TRBJ1-5; d_gene: TRBD1; v_gene: TRBV19
CDR3aa: CASSLQGAANEKLFF; CDR3nt: TGTGCCAGCAGTCTACAGGGGGCTGCTAATGAAAAACTGTTTTTT; abundance: -; j_gene: TRBJ1-4; d_gene: TRBD1; v_gene: TRBV6-5
CDR3aa: CASSPGLAGETYNEQFF; CDR3nt: TGTGCCAGCAGCCCGGGACTAGCGGGAGAAACCTACAATGAGCAGTTCTTC; abundance: -; j_gene: TRBJ2-1; d_gene: TRBD2; v_gene: TRBV14
CDR3aa: CASSSRTAEAFF; CDR3nt: TGTGCCAGTAGCTCGAGGACAGCTGAAGCTTTCTTT; abundance: once; j_gene: TRBJ1-1; d_gene: -; v_gene: TRBV19
CDR3aa: CASSLRDIAGALTDTQYF; CDR3nt: TGTGCCAGCAGCTTACGAGATATAGCGGGAGCCCTCACAGATACGCAGTATTTT; abundance: -; j_gene: TRBJ2-3; d_gene: TRBD2; v_gene: TRBV9
CDR3aa: CASSLGSGGGPSPPSYNEQFF; CDR3nt: TGCGCCAGCAGCTTGGGGTCCGGCGGGGGTCCCAGTCCCCCCTCCTACAATGAGCAGTTCTTC; abundance: -; j_gene: TRBJ2-1; d_gene: TRBD2; v_gene: TRBV5-1
CDR3aa: CASSPSGQGPEQFF; CDR3nt: TGTGCCAGCTCACCTTCGGGACAGGGGCCGGAGCAGTTCTTC; abundance: -; j_gene: TRBJ2-1; d_gene: TRBD1; v_gene: TRBV18
CDR3aa: CASSLNQGAPTEAFF; CDR3nt: TGTGCCAGCAGCTTAAATCAGGGGGCGCCCACTGAAGCTTTCTTT; abundance: -; j_gene: TRBJ1-1; d_gene: TRBD1; v_gene: TRBV27
CDR3aa: CASSRGDKDTEAFF; CDR3nt: TGTGCCAGCAGCCGTGGGGACAAGGACACTGAAGCTTTCTTT; abundance: -; j_gene: TRBJ1-1; d_gene: -; v_gene: TRBV5-6
CDR3aa: CASRAGTSNNEQFF; CDR3nt: TGTGCCAGCAGAGCCGGGACTAGCAACAATGAGCAGTTCTTC; abundance: once; j_gene: TRBJ2-1; d_gene: TRBD2; v_gene: TRBV2
CDR3aa: CATSVEVCSYEQYF; CDR3nt: TGTGCCACCAGCGTTGAAGTTTGCAGCTACGAGCAGTACTTC; abundance: -; j_gene: TRBJ2-7; d_gene: -; v_gene: TRBV15
CDR3aa: CASSGPDRAAFF; CDR3nt: TGTGCCAGCAGTGGTCCGGACAGGGCGGCTTTCTTT; abundance: -; j_gene: TRBJ1-1; d_gene: TRBD1; v_gene: TRBV2
CDR3aa: CASSQANQEYGELFF; CDR3nt: TGTGCCAGCAGTCAGGCCAATCAGGAATACGGGGAGCTGTTTTTT; abundance: -; j_gene: TRBJ2-2; d_gene: -; v_gene: TRBV27
CDR3aa: CAISESLWQVDYNEQFF; CDR3nt: TGTGCCATCAGTGAGTCTCTGTGGCAGGTAGACTACAATGAGCAGTTCTTC; abundance: -; j_gene: TRBJ2-1; d_gene: -; v_gene: TRBV10-3
CDR3aa: CASSWRLAGVYEQYF; CDR3nt: TGCGCCAGCAGCTGGAGACTAGCGGGGGTCTACGAGCAGTACTTC; abundance: -; j_gene: TRBJ2-7; d_gene: TRBD2; v_gene: TRBV5-1
CDR3aa: CASSLARGSAYEQYF; CDR3nt: TGTGCCAGCAGCTTAGCAAGGGGATCTGCCTACGAGCAGTACTTC; abundance: -; j_gene: TRBJ2-7; d_gene: -; v_gene: TRBV7-2
CDR3aa: CASSRTANSPLHF; CDR3nt: TGTGCCAGTAGTAGGACTGCTAATTCACCCCTCCACTTT; abundance: -; j_gene: TRBJ1-6; d_gene: -; v_gene: TRBV19
CDR3aa: CASSPPSGRGEQYF; CDR3nt: TGTGCCAGCAGCCCACCTAGCGGGAGGGGTGAGCAGTACTTC; abundance: -; j_gene: TRBJ2-7; d_gene: TRBD2; v_gene: TRBV11-3
CDR3aa: CASSPSSGRTRGSEQFF; CDR3nt: TGTGCCAGCAGCCCCTCGAGCGGGAGGACGCGTGGATCTGAGCAGTTCTTC; abundance: -; j_gene: TRBJ2-1; d_gene: TRBD2; v_gene: TRBV4-2
CDR3aa: CSQQTGTSTDTQYF; CDR3nt: TGCAGCCAGCAGACAGGGACGAGCACAGATACGCAGTATTTT; abundance: -; j_gene: TRBJ2-3; d_gene: TRBD1; v_gene: TRBV29-1
CDR3aa: CSAGEVGSYNEQFF; CDR3nt: TGCAGCGCTGGCGAGGTAGGATCCTACAATGAGCAGTTCTTC; abundance: -; j_gene: TRBJ2-1; d_gene: -; v_gene: TRBV29-1
CDR3aa: CASSESNWTSGRGDEQFF; CDR3nt: TGTGCCAGCAGTGAATCTAATTGGACTAGCGGGAGAGGCGATGAGCAGTTCTTC; abundance: -; j_gene: TRBJ2-1; d_gene: TRBD2; v_gene: TRBV25-1
CDR3aa: CASSLSDWYNEQFF; CDR3nt: TGTGCCAGCAGCCTTTCCGACTGGTACAATGAGCAGTTCTTC; abundance: -; j_gene: TRBJ2-1; d_gene: -; v_gene: TRBV5-5
CDR3aa: CASSTLEDSSYNEQFF; CDR3nt: TGTGCCAGCAGTACCCTTGAGGACAGCTCCTACAATGAGCAGTTCTTC; abundance: -; j_gene: TRBJ2-1; d_gene: -; v_gene: TRBV28
CDR3aa: CASSSSSGPNEQFF; CDR3nt: TGTGCCAGCAGCTCCAGTAGCGGGCCCAATGAGCAGTTCTTC; abundance: -; j_gene: TRBJ2-1; d_gene: TRBD2; v_gene: TRBV7-8
CDR3aa: CASSLQRERNTGELFF; CDR3nt: TGTGCCAGCAGTTTGCAGCGGGAGAGGAACACCGGGGAGCTGTTTTTT; abundance: -; j_gene: TRBJ2-2; d_gene: TRBD2; v_gene: TRBV28
CDR3aa: CASGTDRSDGTQYF; CDR3nt: TGTGCTAGTGGGACCGACAGGTCCGATGGGACCCAGTACTTC; abundance: once; j_gene: TRBJ2-5; d_gene: -; v_gene: TRBV12-5
CDR3aa: CASSRGLAGDHEQFF; CDR3nt: TGTGCCAGCAGCCGAGGACTAGCGGGAGACCATGAGCAGTTCTTC; abundance: -; j_gene: TRBJ2-1; d_gene: TRBD2; v_gene: TRBV11-2
CDR3aa: CASSYGGDSGNTIYF; CDR3nt: TGTGCCAGCAGTTACGGGGGGGACTCTGGAAACACCATATATTTT; abundance: -; j_gene: TRBJ1-3; d_gene: -; v_gene: TRBV6-5
CDR3aa: CASKGVASETQYF; CDR3nt: TGTGCCAGCAAGGGGGTGGCATCAGAGACCCAGTACTTC; abundance: -; j_gene: TRBJ2-5; d_gene: -; v_gene: TRBV11-2
CDR3aa: CASSPVAGDEQFF; CDR3nt: TGTGCCAGCAGTCCGGTAGCGGGAGATGAGCAGTTCTTC; abundance: once; j_gene: TRBJ2-1; d_gene: TRBD2; v_gene: TRBV27
CDR3aa: CAWSYRDYSYNEQFF; CDR3nt: TGTGCCTGGAGTTACCGGGACTATTCCTACAATGAGCAGTTCTTC; abundance: -; j_gene: TRBJ2-1; d_gene: TRBD2; v_gene: TRBV30
CDR3aa: CASSPPGGAGNEQFF; CDR3nt: TGTGCCAGCAGTCCGCCGGGGGGCGCGGGAAATGAGCAGTTCTTC; abundance: -; j_gene: TRBJ2-1; d_gene: -; v_gene: TRBV27
CDR3aa: CASSPITNINPYEQYF; CDR3nt: TGTGCCAGCTCACCAATAACGAACATCAATCCCTACGAGCAGTACTTC; abundance: -; j_gene: TRBJ2-7; d_gene: -; v_gene: TRBV18
CDR3aa: CASSLEGGTNEKLFF; CDR3nt: TGTGCCAGCAGCTTAGAGGGAGGGACTAATGAAAAACTGTTTTTT; abundance: -; j_gene: TRBJ1-4; d_gene: -; v_gene: TRBV7-9
CDR3aa: CASSVSPGADLSSYNEQFF; CDR3nt: TGTGCCAGTAGTGTTAGCCCCGGAGCGGACCTGAGCTCCTACAATGAGCAGTTCTTC; abundance: -; j_gene: TRBJ2-1; d_gene: -; v_gene: TRBV19
CDR3aa: CASSRPSGSEDTQYF; CDR3nt: TGTGCCAGCAGCCGTCCTAGCGGGTCCGAAGATACGCAGTATTTT; abundance: -; j_gene: TRBJ2-3; d_gene: TRBD2; v_gene: TRBV7-2
CDR3aa: CASSLRGPRGEQFF; CDR3nt: TGCGCCAGCAGCCTGCGGGGGCCGAGAGGGGAGCAGTTCTTC; abundance: -; j_gene: TRBJ2-1; d_gene: -; v_gene: TRBV4-3
CDR3aa: CASSENRLGYGYTF; CDR3nt: TGCGCCAGCAGTGAGAACAGATTGGGCTATGGCTACACCTTC; abundance: -; j_gene: TRBJ1-2; d_gene: -; v_gene: TRBV10-1
CDR3aa: CAVGGGPTTDTQYF; CDR3nt: TGTGCCGTAGGGGGAGGGCCGACCACAGATACGCAGTATTTT; abundance: -; j_gene: TRBJ2-3; d_gene: -; v_gene: TRBV28
CDR3aa: CASSYSTLAGYEQYF; CDR3nt: TGTGCCAGCAGTTACTCGACACTAGCGGGCTACGAGCAGTACTTC; abundance: -; j_gene: TRBJ2-7; d_gene: TRBD2; v_gene: TRBV6-6
CDR3aa: CASRGLGPNTGELFF; CDR3nt: TGTGCCAGCAGGGGCCTTGGGCCGAACACCGGGGAGCTGTTTTTT; abundance: -; j_gene: TRBJ2-2; d_gene: -; v_gene: TRBV11-2
CDR3aa: CASSPFLQGNEQFF; CDR3nt: TGTGCCAGCAGTCCGTTTTTACAGGGGAATGAGCAGTTCTTC; abundance: -; j_gene: TRBJ2-1; d_gene: TRBD1; v_gene: TRBV28
CDR3aa: CASSLFGTTFYEQYF; CDR3nt: TGTGCCAGCAGTTTATTCGGGACTACCTTTTACGAGCAGTACTTC; abundance: -; j_gene: TRBJ2-7; d_gene: TRBD2; v_gene: TRBV27
CDR3aa: CASSILAGGGEQFF; CDR3nt: TGTGCCAGTAGTATCCTAGCGGGAGGAGGGGAGCAGTTCTTC; abundance: -; j_gene: TRBJ2-1; d_gene: TRBD2; v_gene: TRBV19